This TCR beta chain comes out of a study of shared clonotypes between healthy human individuals. Across the study: There were three CD4 naive, three CD4 memory, two CD8 naive and one CD8 memory plates per donor.

Deep-level assay runs were performed. The assay was immunoSEQ multiplex PCR, and TCRdb's table has in-frame clones only and misses some. The profile shows about 2 million clones, about 95% of them singletons. Of note for this clone: Its target is unknown.

This CDR3 comprises 15 residues. The germline CDR1 and CDR2 sequences are SGDLS and YYNGEE. V was pared by 0 bases and J by 3 bases, with 10 bases between. Study-level findings and limits: Generation probabilities of non-shared clonotypes were lower (relative to those shared by all four donors).

Input material: naive CD4+ T cells sorted from blood. The subset here: CD45RA+ positively selected. The receptor comes from a man younger than 35 in good health. The genes are TRBV9 and TRBJ2-4; D gene ambiguous. CDR3 region: CASSVEGWDKNIQYF. Written as DNA, the CDR3 is TGTGCCAGCAGCGTAGAAGGATGGGACAAAAACATTCAGTACTTC.